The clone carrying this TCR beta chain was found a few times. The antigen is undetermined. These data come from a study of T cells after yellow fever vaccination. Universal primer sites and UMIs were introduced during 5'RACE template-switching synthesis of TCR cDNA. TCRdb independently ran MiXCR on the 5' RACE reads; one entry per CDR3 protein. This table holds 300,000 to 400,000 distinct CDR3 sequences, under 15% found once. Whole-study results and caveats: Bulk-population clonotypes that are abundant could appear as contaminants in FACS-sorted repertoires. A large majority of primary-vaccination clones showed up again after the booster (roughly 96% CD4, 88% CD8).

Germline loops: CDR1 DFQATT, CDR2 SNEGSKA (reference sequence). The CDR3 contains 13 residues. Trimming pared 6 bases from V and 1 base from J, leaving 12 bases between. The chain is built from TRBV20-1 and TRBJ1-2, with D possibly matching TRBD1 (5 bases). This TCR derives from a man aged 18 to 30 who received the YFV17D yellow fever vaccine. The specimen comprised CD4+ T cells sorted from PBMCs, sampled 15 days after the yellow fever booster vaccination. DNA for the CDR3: TGCAGTGCCCTTACCCAGGGTAACTATGGCTACACCTTC. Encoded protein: CSALTQGNYGYTF.